This is a list of T cell receptor beta chains from one sample in a study of cytomegalovirus exposure and HLA in healthy donors. The protocol was immunoSEQ multiplex PCR, while the TCRdb copy is restricted to in-frame clones and leaves out a portion. The data contain about 130,000 clones, 90% to 95% of them singletons. The sample taken for sequencing was PBMCs. Source of these receptors: a woman aged 18-29 years in good health and CMV-seronegative. The conserved cysteine and the conserved F or W are not part of the CDR3 here.

TRBV30 | AWSLGGGPEQY
TRBV5-1 | ASAEGESTDTQY
TRBV27 | ASSLTTNTDTQY
TRBV6-5 | ASSPGLAGVTEQY
TRBV5-1 | ASSSDRGYEQY
TRBV11-1 | ASSLGLAASYEQY
TRBV5-1 | ASSLTVDNSPLH
TRBV30 | AWSRVSGHTAGYT
TRBV9 | ASSASGGAAGELF
TRBV6-6 | ASSYSGGEQY
TRBV27 | ASSLSNRDRGLGLF
TRBV2 | ASSAPDRGFYEQY
TRBV4-1 | ASSQGGQGTGQY
TRBV30 | AWGRALYEQY
TRBV10-3 | AISAEETQY
TRBV7-2 | ASSYQAPDTQY
TRBV7-2 | ASSLARDYT
TRBV6-5 | ASSYEIGLSYEQY
TRBV9 | ASSVENSFNYGYT
TRBV27 | ASSLRGQGANTGELF
TRBV6-6 | ASSYDSLYGYT
TRBV7-9 | ASSFTGVYNEQF
TRBV30 | AWTATNEKLF
TRBV10-1 | ASSPQTAGGIEAF
TRBV5-5 | ASSSGQVTGELF
TRBV4-1 | ASSTQLAGYGNEQF
TRBV28 | ASSPVDRGLGHEQY
TRBV4-1 | ASSPWTSGGSSYNEQF